Shown below are 3 T cell receptor beta chains from a single sample sequenced in a study of T-cell reconstitution after alpha-beta-depleted transplantation in children (dated by TCRdb to 2015 to 2016). Library preparation used PCR. TCRdb lists the instrument as Illumina HiSeq 2500. TCR libraries were prepared with molecular barcoding, using unique molecular identifiers to normalize TCRbeta repertoire quantification. TCRdb reanalyzed the raw reads on its own, using fastp at Q25 for trimming and MiXCR for clone calling, and kept in-frame beta chains. Each CDR3 protein gets just one entry, which takes the most common genes and DNA from the rows behind it. This sample holds just under 550,000 distinct CDR3 sequences; approximately 16% were observed only once. Approximately 3% of the sample belongs to the ten largest clones. The specimen was PBMCs from the stem cell graft donor, collected from the stem cell graft. These TCRs come from a human donor who donated a stem cell graft to a child with acute lymphoblastic leukemia.

This clonotype was seen only a few times. The rearrangement uses TRBV5-1 and TRBJ2-1, with TRBD2 matching over 9 bases. Per germline, CDR1 SGHRS and CDR2 YFSETQ. Trimming removed 0 bases from V and 9 bases from J; junction bases left unmatched: 7. This CDR3 has 15 residues. The chain's CDR3 is CASSLGAGGPTEQFF. CDR3 coding DNA: TGCGCCAGCAGCTTGGGGGCGGGAGGGCCGACTGAGCAGTTCTTC.

The genes are TRBV29-1 and TRBJ2-7, with 14 bases matching TRBD2. Germline CDR1 SQVTM, CDR2 ANQGSEA. After removal of 7 bases from V and 2 bases from J, the junction contained 10 bases not matched to a gene. The CDR3 length is 16 residues. For the CDR3, the DNA is TGCAGCGCTGGGACTAGCGGGAGCGCTATGCCCTACGAGCAGTACTTC. It encodes CSAGTSGSAMPYEQYF.

This clonotype was observed a handful of times. Here the CDR3 DNA reads TGTGCCAGCAGTTACGGGTCCCTCTCCTACGAGCAGTACTTC. It specifies CASSYGSLSYEQYF. The chain uses TRBV6-5 and TRBJ2-7; D gene unclear. Germline lookup yields CDR1 MNHEY and CDR2 SVGAGI. CDR3 length equals 14 residues. Trimming shortened V by 2 bases and J by 0 bases, and 8 bases separated the two germline ends.